Detailed here is one TCR beta chain. Germline and junction disagree at one end, which may indicate a read error. Germline V CDR1 and CDR2: MNHEY, SVGEGT. The CDR3 sequence is 15 residues long. The data derive from a study of spatial heterogeneity in lung cancer. Individual TCR cDNA molecules each bore their own unique molecular identifier. TCRdb recomputed calls from the 5' RACE reads with MiXCR, one row per CDR3 protein. This sample has around 89,000 distinct CDR3 sequences; approximately 12% occur once, and the top ten carry 35% to 50%. Time point specified: sample taken at primary tumor resection. Whole RNA from tumor, nontumor lung or frozen PBMC was sequenced unsorted. Donation came from some 72 patients with untreated early-stage non-small cell lung cancer.

The TCR originated in a male donor with early-stage non-small cell lung cancer. This sample comprised PBMCs, obtained at surgery. The rearrangement links TRBV6-2 or TRBV6-3 to TRBJ2-1; a weak D match, TRBD2 (5 bases). CDR3 protein: CASRGLGSSHNEQFF. In DNA form, the CDR3 reads TGTGCCAGCAGAGGCCTAGGGAGCTCCCACAATGAGCAGTTCTTC.